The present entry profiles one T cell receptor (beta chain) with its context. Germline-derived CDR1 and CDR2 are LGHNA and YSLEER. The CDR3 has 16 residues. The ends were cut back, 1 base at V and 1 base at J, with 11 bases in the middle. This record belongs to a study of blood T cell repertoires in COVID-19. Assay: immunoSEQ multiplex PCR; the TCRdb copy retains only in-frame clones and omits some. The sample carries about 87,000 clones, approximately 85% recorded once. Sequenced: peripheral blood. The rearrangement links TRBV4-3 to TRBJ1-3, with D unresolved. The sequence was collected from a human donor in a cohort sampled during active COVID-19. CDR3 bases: TGCGCCAGCAGCCAAGGGCAGTCGGGTTCTGGAAACACCATATATTTT. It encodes CASSQGQSGSGNTIYF.